This is a list of T cell receptor beta chains from one sample in a study of blood T cell repertoires in COVID-19. Some clones are missing from TCRdb's copy, which holds only in-frame ones; the method was immunoSEQ multiplex PCR. The repertoire holds roughly 92,000 clones, around 87% seen once, with under 8% in the top ten. Sequencing was carried out using peripheral blood. The receptors were gathered from a human donor with acute or convalescent COVID-19. The donor label of this sample is uncertain. The conserved cysteine and the conserved F or W are not part of the CDR3 here. The D gene is left open where the match is weak.

CDR3: ASSLAGTFPEKLF; D: NA; V: TRBV5-1; J: TRBJ1-4
CDR3: ASSLQAGGNTEAF; D: TRBD1; V: TRBV5-1; J: TRBJ1-1
CDR3: ASSSGDLDEQF; D: TRBD2; V: TRBV6-5; J: TRBJ2-1
CDR3: ASGGFTPGELF; D: NA; V: TRBV2; J: TRBJ2-2
CDR3: ASSLGRTGGNEQF; D: TRBD1; V: TRBV7-8; J: TRBJ2-1
CDR3: ASSESKNRAGTEAF; D: NA; V: TRBV6-1; J: TRBJ1-1
CDR3: ASGQPDREQTQY; D: TRBD1; V: TRBV28; J: TRBJ2-5
CDR3: ASATGTNYGYT; D: TRBD1; V: TRBV6-6; J: TRBJ1-2
CDR3: ASSGRTDGNEKLF; D: NA; V: TRBV7-2; J: TRBJ1-4
CDR3: ASSQEGRGKSNQPQH; D: TRBD1; V: TRBV4-1; J: TRBJ1-5
CDR3: ASSSTSGGPTGELF; D: TRBD2; V: TRBV28; J: TRBJ2-2
CDR3: ASRDQGLPPETQY; D: TRBD2; V: TRBV10-1; J: TRBJ2-5
CDR3: ASRLAGSGETQY; D: TRBD2; V: TRBV11-2; J: TRBJ2-5
CDR3: ASSTWGEAKNIQY; D: NA; V: TRBV9; J: TRBJ2-4
CDR3: ASSYSGHPRSEAF; D: NA; V: TRBV6-2/TRBV6-3; J: TRBJ1-1
CDR3: ASSLEPTGVNTEAF; D: TRBD1; V: TRBV5-4; J: TRBJ1-1
CDR3: ASQGGAYSNQPQH; D: NA; V: TRBV2; J: TRBJ1-5
CDR3: ASSVSHNEQF; D: NA; V: TRBV6-5; J: TRBJ2-1
CDR3: ASSRTGGAYTEAF; D: TRBD1; V: TRBV6-5; J: TRBJ1-1
CDR3: ASSLEPGASYEQY; D: NA; V: TRBV5-1; J: TRBJ2-7
CDR3: ASSITGDDSPLH; D: TRBD1; V: TRBV19; J: TRBJ1-6
CDR3: ASSLGPSGGGSSYNSPLH; D: NA; V: TRBV5-1; J: TRBJ1-6
CDR3: ATTTGGGDEKLF; D: NA; V: TRBV15; J: TRBJ1-4
CDR3: ASSHDRGQPQH; D: TRBD1; V: TRBV6-5; J: TRBJ1-5
CDR3: ASSPQTPSGGSFYEQY; D: NA; V: TRBV5-4; J: TRBJ2-7
CDR3: SVEPSGTDTQY; D: NA; V: TRBV29-1; J: TRBJ2-3
CDR3: ASSLGTGPYEQY; D: TRBD1; V: TRBV11-1; J: TRBJ2-7
CDR3: ASSLDLGGEPSYEQY; D: NA; V: TRBV5-1; J: TRBJ2-7
CDR3: ASSLAVAGAGGLYEQY; D: TRBD2; V: TRBV5-5; J: TRBJ2-7
CDR3: ASSYAGISREQY; D: NA; V: TRBV6-5; J: TRBJ2-7
CDR3: ASSQERQGEGIGELF; D: TRBD1; V: TRBV4-3; J: TRBJ2-2
CDR3: ASSITGGSGGYT; D: TRBD1; V: TRBV27; J: TRBJ1-2
CDR3: ASSRGQGFEKLF; D: TRBD1; V: TRBV19; J: TRBJ1-4
CDR3: ASSPKGLEQY; D: NA; V: TRBV3-1/TRBV3-2; J: TRBJ2-7
CDR3: ASSAGTNSGELF; D: NA; V: TRBV2; J: TRBJ2-2
CDR3: ASSRVGDTEAF; D: NA; V: TRBV6-2/TRBV6-3; J: TRBJ1-1
CDR3: ASSHSAGPAVEQY; D: NA; V: TRBV18; J: TRBJ2-7
CDR3: AIRDRGLEKLF; D: TRBD1; V: TRBV10-3; J: TRBJ1-4